The sequence of this T cell receptor beta chain was determined in a study of shared clonotypes between healthy human individuals. Study-wide context: Those who served as donors were a couple of women and a few men between the ages of 18 and 49.

When replicate PCRs were run on sorted subsets, they used 200 ng DNA, tens of thousands of T cell genomes. This table comes from immunoSEQ multiplex PCR, and its TCRdb copy is limited to in-frame clones, with some not included. The repertoire includes roughly 2.5 million clones, around 94% of them detected once, and about 0.13% sits in the top ten. On this clone: Its antigen is still unknown.

Study-wide points: It was the non-shared clonotypes that had lower generation probabilities than clonotypes shared by all four donors.

Every donor, a Caucasian adult, lived in Nashville, Tennessee. Sequencing used naive CD4+ T cells sorted from blood. Sample subset: CD45RA+ positively selected. This clonotype was sampled from a man aged 18-30 years in good health.

The CDR3 loop is CASSTSGGSVGELFF. CDR3 nucleotides: TGCGCCAGCAGTACTAGCGGGGGGAGCGTCGGGGAGCTGTTTTTT. This chain connects TRBV5-1 to TRBJ2-2, with 12 nucleotides matching TRBD2. J gave up 7 bases and V 5 bases, and 6 bases lay outside the gene matches. This CDR3 has 15 residues. The V gene's germline CDR1 is SGHRS and CDR2 YFSETQ.